These 30 T cell receptor beta chains share one sample of origin, sequenced in a study of immune evolution from preneoplasia to lung adenocarcinoma. Using immunoSEQ multiplex PCR, the repertoire was profiled, and TCRdb retains in-frame clones only, with some absent. Counted here are about 2,300 clones, 70% to 85% occurring once; the ten biggest clones make up about 16%. Sample: FFPE adjacent normal lung tissue. These TCRs come from a person between 70 and 80 years old with lung adenocarcinoma.

The V and J genes are TRBV29-1 and TRBJ2-7; TRBD1 matches 11 bases. V shed 5 bases, J shed 3 bases, and the junction held 3 bases outside the gene matches. The CDR3 length is 13 residues. Germline loops: CDR1 SQVTM, CDR2 ANQGSEA. The CDR3 nucleotides read TGCAGCGTTCGGACAGGGGGCAGCTACGAGCAGTACTTC. Translating it yields CSVRTGGSYEQYF.

The chain carries TRBV5-1 and TRBJ2-7, with 11 bases fitting TRBD2. Unmatched junction bases numbered 5, after V lost 6 bases and J lost 6 bases. Germline V gives CDR1 SGHRS, CDR2 YFSETQ. The length of the CDR3 is 13 residues. The CDR3 loop is CASTPLAGGEQYF. The CDR3 DNA is TGCGCCAGCACCCCCCTAGCGGGAGGCGAGCAGTACTTC.

The V and J genes are TRBV10-1 and TRBJ2-3; D call uncertain. This CDR3 region has 13 residues. In germline, CDR1 is WNHNN, CDR2 SYGVQD (reference sequence). The germline V and J ends were trimmed by 3 bases and 4 bases, with 8 bases remaining between them. The CDR3 DNA follows: TGCGCCAGCAGTGAAGGAGTCGCAGATACGCAGTATTTT. Amino acids: CASSEGVADTQYF.

The chain is built from TRBV11-2 and TRBJ2-5; no clear D gene. Germline CDR1 and CDR2: SGHAT and FQNNGV. The CDR3 runs 14 residues. V was cut by 1 base and J by 2 bases, with 8 bases left in between. CDR3 amino acids: CASSLVAAQETQYF. CDR3 sequence (DNA): TGTGCCAGCAGCTTAGTGGCGGCACAAGAGACCCAGTACTTC. The whole variable domain, remainder taken from reference TRBV11-2 and TRBJ2-5, is EAGVAQSPRYKIIEKRQSVAFWCNPISGHATLYWYQQILGQGPKLLIQFQNNGVVDDSQLPKDRFSAERLKGVDSTLKIQPAKLEDSAVYLCASSLVAAQETQYFGPGTRLLVL.

V usage is TRBV11-3 and J usage is TRBJ2-1; 11 bases map to TRBD2. V lost 1 base and J lost 7; bases outside the gene matches: 6. This CDR3 contains 16 residues. In germline, CDR1 is SGHNT, CDR2 YENEEA. The CDR3 is CASSLVVSGRANEQFF. DNA of the CDR3: TGTGCCAGCAGCTTAGTGGTTAGCGGGAGGGCGAATGAGCAGTTCTTC.

The chain carries TRBV5-1 and TRBJ1-4; no clear D gene. CDR1 is SGHRS and CDR2 is YFSETQ in the germline V gene. CDR3 size: 14 residues. V dropped 4 bases and J dropped 5 bases, with 12 bases sitting between them. The CDR3 region has the DNA TGCGCCAGCAGCCCTGGACGGGAGAATGAAAAACTGTTTTTT. The encoded protein is CASSPGRENEKLFF.

The V and J genes are TRBV6-1 and TRBJ2-1, with 7 bases identical to TRBD1. This CDR3 is 16 amino acids long. Germline lookup yields CDR1 MNHNS and CDR2 SASEGT. The V gene end was trimmed by 3 bases and the J gene end by 9 bases; junction bases not matched to a gene: 14. In DNA form, the CDR3 reads TGTGCCAGCAGTGACTTACAGGGGCGGTCTACAAGTGAGCAGTTCTTC. Translating it yields CASSDLQGRSTSEQFF.

This clone was seen only a few times. The rearrangement joins TRBV5-4 to TRBJ2-7; 10 bases map to TRBD1. Germline V gene lookup returns CDR1 SGHNT and CDR2 YYREEE (reference sequence). This CDR3 has 16 amino acids. V lost 2 bases and J lost 0; bases outside the gene matches: 5. CDR3 region: CASSLTGTGASYEQYF. The CDR3 region has the DNA TGTGCCAGCAGCTTAACCGGGACAGGGGCCTCCTACGAGCAGTACTTC.

CDR3 DNA: TGCAGCGTTGCCGGACTAGCGGGAGGAAATGAGCAGTTCTTC. This codes for CSVAGLAGGNEQFF. The chain joins TRBV29-1 to TRBJ2-1; 14 bases match TRBD2. CDR3 size: 14 residues. CDR1 SQVTM and CDR2 ANQGSEA come from the germline V gene. Trimming removed 4 bases from V and 7 bases from J; junction bases left unmatched: 3.

The V call is TRBV30, the J call TRBJ2-4, with D unresolved. CDR1 is GTSNPN and CDR2 is SVGIG in the germline V gene (reference sequence). The CDR3 contains 16 residues. V lost 2 bases to trimming and J lost 0 bases, with 14 bases between them. The CDR3 DNA follows: TGTGCCTGGAGTCCCTTGACCGCAATAGCCAAAAACATTCAGTACTTC. It specifies CAWSPLTAIAKNIQYF.

This clone has a handful of counts. The J gene is TRBJ1-5, the V gene TRBV30; D possibly corresponds to TRBD1 (6 bases). V was shortened by 2 bases and J by 4 bases, with 12 bases between the two germline ends. CDR3 size: 14 residues. The germline V gene has CDR1 GTSNPN and CDR2 SVGIG (reference sequence). The DNA of the CDR3 is TGTGCCTGGAGTACCCGGGACAAAAATCAGCCCCAGCATTTT. It codes for CAWSTRDKNQPQHF.

This clone was picked up a small number of times. This chain connects TRBV28 to TRBJ1-2; 7 bases align to TRBD1. The CDR3 contains 13 residues. V shed 6 bases and J 3 bases; nucleotides not matched to a gene: 4. Per the germline V gene, CDR1 is MDHEN and CDR2 is SYDVKM. CDR3 sequence (DNA): TGTGCCAGCAGGCCGACAGGGCACTATGGCTACACCTTC. It translates to CASRPTGHYGYTF.

This chain's CDR3 is CASSSLAGGGQETQYF. As DNA, the CDR3 is TGCGCCAGCAGCTCGTTAGCGGGAGGAGGGCAAGAGACCCAGTACTTC. The gene calls are TRBV5-1 and TRBJ2-5; 10 bases match TRBD2. This CDR3 comprises 16 residues. Germline V gives CDR1 SGHRS, CDR2 YFSETQ. The junction had 7 bases not matched to a gene; V was cut back by 3 bases and J by 2 bases.

J is TRBJ2-7 and V is TRBV6-5, with a possible D match to TRBD1 (6 bases). The length of the CDR3 is 15 residues. Germline values: CDR1 MNHEY, CDR2 SVGAGI. Between the trimmed V and J ends, which lost 2 bases and 5 bases, there was a span of 16 bases. CDR3: CASSYADRRQDEQYF. Here the CDR3 DNA reads TGTGCCAGCAGTTACGCCGACAGGCGACAGGACGAGCAGTACTTC.

The chain couples TRBV5-1 to TRBJ2-1; no firm D call. CDR3 length: 15 residues. Trimming removed 0 bases at V and 0 bases at J, with 7 bases between. Germline CDR1 is SGHRS and CDR2 is YFSETQ. The chain's CDR3 is CASSLAANSYNEQFF. The CDR3 DNA reads TGCGCCAGCAGCTTGGCAGCCAACTCCTACAATGAGCAGTTCTTC.

CDR3 in DNA: TGTGCCAGCGGCCTCGGGTCCATACAGGGGGCGCGGCAGCCCCAGCATTTT. Its translation is CASGLGSIQGARQPQHF. The J gene is TRBJ1-5, the V gene TRBV2, with TRBD1 matching 9 bases. V was clipped by 8 bases and J by 7 bases; unmatched bases: 18. Germline V gene data show CDR1 as SNHLY and CDR2 as FYNNEI. CDR3 length equals 17 residues.

V is TRBV5-1 and J is TRBJ1-2, with a possible D match to TRBD1 (5 bases). This CDR3 has 17 residues. The germline V gene has CDR1 SGHRS and CDR2 YFSETQ. Between the trimmed V and J ends, which lost 4 bases and 2 bases, there was a span of 21 bases. CDR3 residues: CASSPSNPGNSNYGYTF. For the CDR3, the DNA is TGCGCCAGCAGCCCGAGTAATCCAGGGAACTCAAACTATGGCTACACCTTC.

This chain uses TRBV5-1 with TRBJ2-5; D uncertain. This CDR3 contains 12 residues. The ends were cut back, 6 bases at V and 5 bases at J, with 11 bases in the middle. Germline CDR1 is SGHRS and CDR2 is YFSETQ. CDR3 nucleotide sequence: TGCGCCAGCACCTACCTCCGGGAGACCCAGTACTTC. It translates to CASTYLRETQYF.

The chain couples TRBV19 to TRBJ1-5; D not certain. CDR1 LNHDA and CDR2 SQIVND come from the germline V gene (reference sequence). V was cut by 1 base and J by 4 bases, with 11 bases left in between. The CDR3 is 15 amino acids. The CDR3 coding sequence is TGTGCCAGTAGTATAGGTGGCCTACCTAATCAGCCCCAGCATTTT. Protein product: CASSIGGLPNQPQHF.

The V gene is TRBV5-1, the J gene TRBJ2-5; D unclear. The germline CDR1 and CDR2 sequences are SGHRS and YFSETQ. The CDR3 runs to 13 residues. V dropped 2 bases and J dropped 4 bases, with 9 bases sitting between them. CDR3 nucleotides: TGCGCCAGCAGCTTCGAAGGGATAGAGACCCAGTACTTC. It specifies CASSFEGIETQYF.

In this sample, this clone turned up a few times. V is TRBV28 and J is TRBJ2-5; D is uncertain. V was trimmed by 11 bases and J by 5 bases, leaving 18 bases between them. CDR1 and CDR2 from the germline V gene are MDHEN and SYDVKM. There are 13 residues in the CDR3. In nucleotides, the CDR3 is TGTGCCGCTCAGGCACCCTCTCGGGAGACCCAGTACTTC. Translation gives CAAQAPSRETQYF.

In nucleotides, the CDR3 is TGTGCCAGCAGTGACACCCCCCAGGGAGTTGGGGGCTACACCTTC. Its protein product is CASSDTPQGVGGYTF. The chain combines TRBV6-4 with TRBJ1-2, with D perhaps TRBD1 (5 bases). The V end lost 2 bases, the J end lost 8 bases, and 18 bases lay between the germline ends. The CDR3 covers 15 residues. The germline V gene encodes CDR1 MRHNA and CDR2 SNTAGT.

A single count supports this clone. V is TRBV4-2 and J is TRBJ2-2; TRBD1 matches 10 bases. Germline V gene data show CDR1 as LGHNA and CDR2 as YNFKEQ. Trimming cost V 0 bases and J 6 bases; bases outside gene matches: 4. The CDR3 is 16 amino acids. CDR3 in amino acids: CASSQETGTGAGELFF. CDR3 sequence (DNA): TGTGCCAGCAGCCAAGAGACCGGGACAGGGGCCGGGGAGCTGTTTTTT.

The rearrangement joins TRBV4-1 to TRBJ2-7; TRBD1 aligns across 7 bases. The V gene's germline CDR1 is MGHRA and CDR2 YSYEKL. The CDR3 is made up of 16 amino acids. With V trimmed by 4 bases and J by 2 bases, 11 bases remained unmatched. The CDR3 spells CASSLGPDRATYEQYF. The CDR3 DNA reads as TGCGCCAGCAGCCTAGGTCCTGACAGGGCCACCTACGAGCAGTACTTC.

The CDR3 is CASSLELPGEGGYTF. The CDR3, as DNA: TGCGCCAGCAGCTTGGAGTTACCGGGAGAAGGTGGCTACACCTTC. This rearrangement joins TRBV5-1 to TRBJ1-2; D not certain. Deletions cut 0 bases from V and 7 bases from J, with 16 bases between. Germline V gene lookup returns CDR1 SGHRS and CDR2 YFSETQ. CDR3 size: 15 residues.

This clone was counted once. The chain uses TRBV7-3 and TRBJ2-2; D gene uncertain. CDR1 and CDR2 (germline): SGHTA, FQGTGA. This CDR3 contains 13 residues. Between the trimmed V and J ends, which lost 5 bases and 1 base, there was a span of 5 bases. The CDR3 loop is CASSLLNTGELFF. In DNA form, the CDR3 reads TGTGCCAGCAGCCTGTTGAACACCGGGGAGCTGTTTTTT.

The rearrangement uses TRBV6-1 and TRBJ2-5; maybe TRBD2 (6 bases). There are 15 residues in the CDR3. The V and J ends lost 6 bases and 3 bases respectively, with 17 bases between them. Germline loops: CDR1 MNHNS, CDR2 SASEGT. CDR3: CASREGGGREETQYF. Written as DNA, the CDR3 is TGTGCCAGCAGGGAGGGAGGAGGGCGAGAAGAGACCCAGTACTTC.

This chain uses TRBV6-5 with TRBJ1-2; no reliable D call. This CDR3 is built from 16 residues. Germline lookup yields CDR1 MNHEY and CDR2 SVGAGI. V was clipped by 0 bases and J by 6 bases, with 17 bases between them. CDR3 sequence (DNA): TGTGCCAGCAGTTACTCAAGGAACTTGGCCAGGAATGGCTACACCTTC. Its protein product is CASSYSRNLARNGYTF.

The chain links TRBV11-3 to TRBJ2-3; weak D call: TRBD1 (6 bases). The CDR3 is made up of 17 amino acids. Germline V gives CDR1 SGHNT, CDR2 YENEEA. V was cut by 4 bases and J by 4 bases, with 21 bases left in between. The CDR3 is CASSSRKGDVRADTQYF. DNA for the CDR3: TGTGCCAGCAGCTCCAGAAAGGGGGATGTTCGGGCAGATACGCAGTATTTT.

V and J are TRBV5-1 and TRBJ2-5; 9 bases are shared with TRBD1. After removal of 4 bases from V and 4 bases from J, the junction contained 8 bases not matched to a gene. In germline, CDR1 is SGHRS, CDR2 YFSETQ. This CDR3 region has 15 residues. The CDR3 protein is CASSATGGLGETQYF. The CDR3 DNA reads TGCGCCAGCAGCGCTACAGGGGGCCTAGGAGAGACCCAGTACTTC.